Reported below is one T cell receptor beta chain. Profiling relied on immunoSEQ multiplex PCR, and the TCRdb table lists in-frame clones only, not all of them. The sample consists of about 250,000 clones, 88% of them appearing once. These data are taken from a study of blood T cell repertoires in COVID-19. The sample comprised PBMCs or T cells enriched from blood (not recorded which). This clonotype was sampled from a woman between 45 and 60 years old who had recovered from COVID-19.

DNA of the CDR3: TGTGCCAGCTCAGCCTCCCTGACTAGCTCATACAATGAGCAGTTCTTC. It translates to CASSASLTSSYNEQFF. The genes are TRBV18 and TRBJ2-1, with 7 bases fitting TRBD2. This CDR3 is built from 16 residues. J gave up 4 bases and V 5 bases, and 11 bases lay outside the gene matches. The germline V gene encodes CDR1 KGHSH and CDR2 LQKENI.